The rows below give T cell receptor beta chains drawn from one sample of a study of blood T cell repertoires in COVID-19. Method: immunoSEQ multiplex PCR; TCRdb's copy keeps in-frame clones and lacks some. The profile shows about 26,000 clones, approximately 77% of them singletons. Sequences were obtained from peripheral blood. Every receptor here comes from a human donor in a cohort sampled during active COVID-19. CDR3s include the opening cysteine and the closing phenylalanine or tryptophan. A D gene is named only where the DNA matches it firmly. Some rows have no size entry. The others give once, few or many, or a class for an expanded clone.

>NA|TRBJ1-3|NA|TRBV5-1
TGCGCCAGCAGCTCGACAATAACATCCGCAATCTCTGGAAACACCATATATTTT
CASSSTITSAISGNTIYF
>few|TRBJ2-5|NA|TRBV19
TGTGCCAGTAGTACCGCTTCCCGAACGGGGACCCAGTACTTC
CASSTASRTGTQYF
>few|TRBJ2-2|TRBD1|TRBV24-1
TGTGCCACCAGTGACCGCAGGGGGCCTAACACCGGGGAGCTGTTTTTT
CATSDRRGPNTGELFF
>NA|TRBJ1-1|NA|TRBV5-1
TGCGCCAGCAGCCCGACAGGTTTGAACACTGAAGCTTTCTTT
CASSPTGLNTEAFF
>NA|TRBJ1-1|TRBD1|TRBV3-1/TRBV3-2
TGTGCCAGCAGCCAAGATCGGGAGAGGGGGCACACTGAAGCTTTCTTT
CASSQDRERGHTEAFF
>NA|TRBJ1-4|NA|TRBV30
TGTGCCTGGAGTCCCCGCAGGGGCGAGGGTGAAAAACTGTTTTTT
CAWSPRRGEGEKLFF
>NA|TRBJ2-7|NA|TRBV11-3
TGTGCCAGCAGCAAAGTGGGGGGCGAGCAGTACTTC
CASSKVGGEQYF
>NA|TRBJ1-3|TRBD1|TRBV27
TGTGCCAGCAGAGGACAGGGATTGTCTGGAAACACCATATATTTT
CASRGQGLSGNTIYF
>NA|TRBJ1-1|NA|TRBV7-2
TGTGCCAGCAGCTCGTCGGGAGGCGGCACTGAAGCTTTCTTT
CASSSSGGGTEAFF
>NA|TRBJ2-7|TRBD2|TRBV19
TGTGCCAGTAGTATTTCTGCGGGAGTTTACGAGCAGTACTTC
CASSISAGVYEQYF
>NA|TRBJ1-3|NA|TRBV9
TGTGCCAGCAGTACAGGGTCATACTCTGGAAACACCATATATTTT
CASSTGSYSGNTIYF